A single TCR beta chain is shown here with its context. What it recognizes is unknown. The memory fraction was CD4+CD45RO+CD25- cells. Study results and limitations: The TCR gene usage of tumor memory CD4+ T cells clustered together with blood and lymph node memory CD4+ cells and with lymph node naive CD4+ cells. Tumor Treg TCRs overlapped most with tumor naive CD4+ cells.

Full-length variable regions came from constant-region reverse primers plus semi-nested Nested Universal Primer A PCR. TCRdb re-called the 5' RACE reads with MiXCR, one entry per CDR3 protein. The sample yields about 5,900 distinct CDR3 sequences, 69% seen once. V dropped 1 base and J dropped 2; count of bases not matched to a gene: 16. In germline, CDR1 is SQVTM, CDR2 ANQGSEA. The CDR3 is made up of 18 amino acids. Sequencing was performed on memory CD4+ T cells sorted from a lymph node. Subset given: memory CD4+ T cells, CD4+CD45RO+CD25-. The gene calls are TRBV29-1 and TRBJ2-5; TRBD2 matches 7 bases. The TCR comes from a female donor with breast cancer. Here the CDR3 reads CSVEVVLGGGGQQETQYF. The CDR3 DNA sequence: TGCAGCGTTGAAGTAGTACTTGGCGGGGGTGGCCAACAAGAGACCCAGTACTTC.